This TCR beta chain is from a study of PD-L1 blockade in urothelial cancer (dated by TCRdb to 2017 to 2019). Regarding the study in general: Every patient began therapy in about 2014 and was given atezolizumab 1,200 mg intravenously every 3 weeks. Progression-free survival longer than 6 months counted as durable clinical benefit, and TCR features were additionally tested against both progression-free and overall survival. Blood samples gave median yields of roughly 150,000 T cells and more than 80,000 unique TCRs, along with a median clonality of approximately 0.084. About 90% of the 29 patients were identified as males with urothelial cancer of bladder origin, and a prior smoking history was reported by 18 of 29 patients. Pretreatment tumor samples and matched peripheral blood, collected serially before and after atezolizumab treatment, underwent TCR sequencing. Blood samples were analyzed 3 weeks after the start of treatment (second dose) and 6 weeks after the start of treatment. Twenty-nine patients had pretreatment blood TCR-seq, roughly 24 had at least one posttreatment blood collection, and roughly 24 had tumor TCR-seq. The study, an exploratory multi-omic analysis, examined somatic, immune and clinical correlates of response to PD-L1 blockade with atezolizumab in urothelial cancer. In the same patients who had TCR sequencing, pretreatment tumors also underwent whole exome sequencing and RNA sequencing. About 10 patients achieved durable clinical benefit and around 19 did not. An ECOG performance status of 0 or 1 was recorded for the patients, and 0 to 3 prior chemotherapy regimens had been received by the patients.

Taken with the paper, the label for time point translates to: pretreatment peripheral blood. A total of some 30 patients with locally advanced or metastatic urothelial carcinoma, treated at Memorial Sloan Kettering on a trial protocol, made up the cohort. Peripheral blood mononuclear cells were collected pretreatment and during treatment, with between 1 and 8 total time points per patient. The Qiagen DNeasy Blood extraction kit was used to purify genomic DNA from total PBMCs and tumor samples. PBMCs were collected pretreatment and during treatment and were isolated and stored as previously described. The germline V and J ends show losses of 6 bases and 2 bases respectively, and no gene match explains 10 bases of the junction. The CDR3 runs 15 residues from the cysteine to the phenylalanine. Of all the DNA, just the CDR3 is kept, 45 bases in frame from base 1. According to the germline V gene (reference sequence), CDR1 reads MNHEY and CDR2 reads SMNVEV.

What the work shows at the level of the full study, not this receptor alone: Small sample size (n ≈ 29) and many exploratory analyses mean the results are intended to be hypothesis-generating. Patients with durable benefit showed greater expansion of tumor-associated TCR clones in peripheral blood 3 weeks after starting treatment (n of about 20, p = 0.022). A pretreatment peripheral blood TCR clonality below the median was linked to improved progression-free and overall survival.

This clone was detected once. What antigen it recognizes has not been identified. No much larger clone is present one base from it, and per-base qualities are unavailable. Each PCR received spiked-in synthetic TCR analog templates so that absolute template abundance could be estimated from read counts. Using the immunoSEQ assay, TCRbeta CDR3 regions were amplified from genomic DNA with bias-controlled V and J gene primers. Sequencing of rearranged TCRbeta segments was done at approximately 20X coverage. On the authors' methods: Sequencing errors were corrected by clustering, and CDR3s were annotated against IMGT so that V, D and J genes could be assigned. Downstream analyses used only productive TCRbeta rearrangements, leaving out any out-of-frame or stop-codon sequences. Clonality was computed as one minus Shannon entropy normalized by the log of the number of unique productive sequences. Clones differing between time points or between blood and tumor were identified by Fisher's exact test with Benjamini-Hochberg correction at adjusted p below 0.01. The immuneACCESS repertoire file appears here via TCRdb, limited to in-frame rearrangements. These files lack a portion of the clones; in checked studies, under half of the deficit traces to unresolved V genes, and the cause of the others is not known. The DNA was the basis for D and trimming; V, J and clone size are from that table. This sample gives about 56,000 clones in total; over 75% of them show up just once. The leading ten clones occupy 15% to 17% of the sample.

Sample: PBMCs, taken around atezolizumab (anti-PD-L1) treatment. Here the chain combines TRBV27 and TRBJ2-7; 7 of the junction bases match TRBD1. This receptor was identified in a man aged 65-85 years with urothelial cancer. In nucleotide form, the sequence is TGTGCCAGCAGACCGACGGGACAGCGAACCTACGAGCAGTACTTC. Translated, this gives CASRPTGQRTYEQYF.